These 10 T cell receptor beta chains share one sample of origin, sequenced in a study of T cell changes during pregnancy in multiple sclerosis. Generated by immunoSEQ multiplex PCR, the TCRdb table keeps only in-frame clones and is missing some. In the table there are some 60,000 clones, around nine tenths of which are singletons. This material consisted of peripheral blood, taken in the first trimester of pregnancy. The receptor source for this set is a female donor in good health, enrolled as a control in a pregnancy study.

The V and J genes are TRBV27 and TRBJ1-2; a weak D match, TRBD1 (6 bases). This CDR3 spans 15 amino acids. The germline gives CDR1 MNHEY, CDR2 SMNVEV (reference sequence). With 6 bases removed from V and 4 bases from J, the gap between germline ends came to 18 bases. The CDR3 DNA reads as TGTGCCAGCAGCCCTAGATCCACAGGGATCTATGGCTACACCTTC. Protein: CASSPRSTGIYGYTF.

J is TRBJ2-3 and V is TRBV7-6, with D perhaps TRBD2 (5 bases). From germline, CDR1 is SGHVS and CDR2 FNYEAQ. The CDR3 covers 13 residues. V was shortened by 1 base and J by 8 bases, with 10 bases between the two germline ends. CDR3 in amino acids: CASSLVKEGTQYF. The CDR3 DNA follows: TGTGCCAGCAGCTTAGTCAAAGAGGGTACGCAGTATTTT.

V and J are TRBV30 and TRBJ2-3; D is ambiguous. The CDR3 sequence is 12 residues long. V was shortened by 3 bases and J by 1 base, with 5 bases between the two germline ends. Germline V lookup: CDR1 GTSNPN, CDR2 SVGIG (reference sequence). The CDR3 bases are TGTGCCTGGAGCCCGGGCACAGATACGCAGTATTTT. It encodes CAWSPGTDTQYF.

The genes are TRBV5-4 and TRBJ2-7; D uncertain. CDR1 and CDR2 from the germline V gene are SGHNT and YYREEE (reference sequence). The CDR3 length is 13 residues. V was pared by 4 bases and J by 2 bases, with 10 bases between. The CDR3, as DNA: TGTGCCAGCAGCAGCTTTAGAGCCTACGAGCAGTACTTC. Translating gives CASSSFRAYEQYF.

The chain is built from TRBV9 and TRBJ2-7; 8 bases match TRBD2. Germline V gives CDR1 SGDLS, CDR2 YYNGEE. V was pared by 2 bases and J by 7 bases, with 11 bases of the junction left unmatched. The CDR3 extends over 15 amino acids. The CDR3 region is CASSVSGGLLREQYF. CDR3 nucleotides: TGTGCCAGCAGCGTCAGCGGGGGCCTACTTAGGGAGCAGTACTTC.

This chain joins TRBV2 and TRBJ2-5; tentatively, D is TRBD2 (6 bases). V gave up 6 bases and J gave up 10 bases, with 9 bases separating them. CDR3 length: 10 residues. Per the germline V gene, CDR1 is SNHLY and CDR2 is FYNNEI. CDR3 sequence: CASSRRDQYF. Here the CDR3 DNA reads TGTGCCAGCAGCCGGCGGGACCAGTACTTC.

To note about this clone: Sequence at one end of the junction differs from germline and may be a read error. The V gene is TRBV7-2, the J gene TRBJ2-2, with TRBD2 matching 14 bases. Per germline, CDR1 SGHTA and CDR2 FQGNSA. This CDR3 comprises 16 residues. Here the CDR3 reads CASSSGLAGALGKLFF. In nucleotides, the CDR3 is TGTGCCAGCAGCTCGGGACTAGCGGGAGCACTCGGGAAGCTGTTTTTT. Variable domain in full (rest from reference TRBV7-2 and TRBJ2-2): GAGVSQSPSNKVTEKGKDVELRCDPISGHTALYWYRQSLGQGLEFLIYFQGNSAPDKSGLPSDRFSAERTGGSVSTLTIQRTQQEDSAVYLCASSSGLAGALGKLFFGEGSRLTVL.

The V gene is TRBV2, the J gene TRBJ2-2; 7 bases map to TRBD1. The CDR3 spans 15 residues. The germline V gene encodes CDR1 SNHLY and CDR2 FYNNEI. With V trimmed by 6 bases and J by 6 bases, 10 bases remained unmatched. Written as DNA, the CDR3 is TGTGCCAGCAGCCGCAGCGACAGGGTCTCCGGGGAGCTGTTTTTT. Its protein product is CASSRSDRVSGELFF. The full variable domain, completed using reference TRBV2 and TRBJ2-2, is EPEVTQTPSHQVTQMGQEVILRCVPISNHLYFYWYRQILGQKVEFLVSFYNNEISEKSEIFDDQFSVERPDGSNFTLKIRSTKLEDSAMYFCASSRSDRVSGELFFGEGSRLTVL.

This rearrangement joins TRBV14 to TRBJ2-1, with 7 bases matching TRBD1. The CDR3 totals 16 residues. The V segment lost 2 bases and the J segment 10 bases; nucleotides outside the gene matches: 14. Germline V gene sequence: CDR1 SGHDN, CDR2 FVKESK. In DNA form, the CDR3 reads TGTGCCAGCAGCCAAATGGCGGACAGGTCGGCGGAAGAGCAGTTCTTC. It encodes CASSQMADRSAEEQFF.

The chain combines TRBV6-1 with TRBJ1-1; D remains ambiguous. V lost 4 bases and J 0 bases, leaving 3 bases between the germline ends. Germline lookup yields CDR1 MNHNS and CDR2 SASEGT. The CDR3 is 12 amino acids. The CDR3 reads CASSAVNTEAFF. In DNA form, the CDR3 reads TGTGCCAGCAGTGCAGTGAACACTGAAGCTTTCTTT.